Listed below are T cell receptor beta chains from one sample, sequenced in a study of T cells after yellow fever vaccination. One entry per CDR3 protein, called by TCRdb with MiXCR from the 5' RACE reads. The data show some 670,000 distinct CDR3 sequences, approximately 13% seen once. Material: PBMCs, obtained on the day of the yellow fever booster vaccination. These receptor sequences come from a man aged 25 to 45 who received the YFV17D yellow fever vaccine. Each CDR3 is given with its conserved first and last residue. The D gene is left open where the match is weak. A clone size is listed for some rows: how often the clone was seen (once, few, many), or a class if it is expanded.

j_gene,v_gene,abundance,d_gene,CDR3nt,CDR3aa
TRBJ2-4,TRBV7-2,many,NA,TGTGCCAGCAGCTTGGGCAGGGGAGCCAAAAACATTCAGTACTTC,CASSLGRGAKNIQYF
TRBJ2-7,TRBV29-1,few,TRBD2,TGCAGCGTTGGGGGACTAGCGGGAGGCGAGCAGTACTTC,CSVGGLAGGEQYF
TRBJ2-1,TRBV12-3/TRBV12-4,few,NA,TGTGCCAGCAGTCCACCTCGGGACAACAATGAGCAGTTCTTC,CASSPPRDNNEQFF
TRBJ2-1,TRBV7-9,few,TRBD1,TGTGCCAGCAGCTTAACGGGACAGGGGGATTCCCGTTTCTTC,CASSLTGQGDSRFF
TRBJ1-4,TRBV30,few,TRBD1,TGTGCCTGGAGTGTATCGGACAGGGGATGGGAAAAACTGTTTTTT,CAWSVSDRGWEKLFF
TRBJ1-2,TRBV6-2/TRBV6-3,NA,TRBD1,TGTGCCAGCAGTTACAAGACAGGGGACGGCTACACCTTC,CASSYKTGDGYTF
TRBJ2-1,TRBV11-3,few,TRBD2,TGTGCCAGCAGCCCAGAGGGGACTAGCGCCTACAATGAGCAGTTCTTC,CASSPEGTSAYNEQFF
TRBJ2-3,TRBV7-9,few,NA,TGTGCCAGCAGCTTCGACATAGATACGCAGTATTTT,CASSFDIDTQYF
TRBJ2-4,TRBV7-8,NA,TRBD2,TGTGCCAGCAGCTTAGACAGAACTAGCGGTTTAGCCAAAAACATTCAGTACTTC,CASSLDRTSGLAKNIQYF
TRBJ2-1,TRBV30,many,NA,TGTGCCGGCCTCGGTGGCAGCCTAAATGAGCAGTTCTTC,CAGLGGSLNEQFF
TRBJ2-7,TRBV7-8,NA,TRBD1,TGTGCCAGCAGCTACCGGGACAGGGGCTCCTACGAGCAGTACTTC,CASSYRDRGSYEQYF
TRBJ1-5,TRBV18,few,NA,TGTGCCAGCTCACTAGGACCCGGTCAGCCCCAGCATTTT,CASSLGPGQPQHF
TRBJ1-4,TRBV7-2,NA,NA,TGTGCCAGCAGCTGGAGTGGACAGCTTAATGAAAAACTGTTTTTT,CASSWSGQLNEKLFF
TRBJ2-7,TRBV12-3/TRBV12-4,many,NA,TGTGCCAGCAGTCCCCAAGGGGGTCGGGAGCAGTACTTC,CASSPQGGREQYF
TRBJ2-7,TRBV6-2/TRBV6-3,NA,TRBD1,TGTGCCAGCAGTAGAACCGAGACAGGGGCCTACGAGCAGTACTTC,CASSRTETGAYEQYF
TRBJ2-2,TRBV12-3/TRBV12-4,NA,NA,TGTGCCAGCAGCCCCCCGCAAACCGGGGAGCTGTTTTTT,CASSPPQTGELFF
TRBJ2-6,TRBV6-6,NA,NA,TGTGCCAGCAACTCTGGGGCCAACGTCCTGACTTTC,CASNSGANVLTF
TRBJ1-1,TRBV6-2/TRBV6-3,few,NA,TGTGCCAGCAGTTGGTCCGTGACCGACTCCATGAACACTGAAGCTTTCTTT,CASSWSVTDSMNTEAFF
TRBJ2-7,TRBV2,few,NA,TGTGCCAGCAGAAGAAATGCTTTGCACGAGCAGTACTTC,CASRRNALHEQYF
TRBJ2-2,TRBV10-3,few,TRBD2,TGTGCCATCAGGAACTCTAGCGGCACCCCTGCCGGGGAGCTGTTTTTT,CAIRNSSGTPAGELFF
TRBJ2-5,TRBV9,NA,NA,TGTGCCAGCAGCGTAGGGCTAGCTGAAGAGACCCAGTACTTC,CASSVGLAEETQYF
TRBJ1-2,TRBV20-1,NA,NA,TGCAGTGCTATTGTTCCGGGTGGTTATGGCTACACCTTC,CSAIVPGGYGYTF
TRBJ2-1,TRBV9,NA,TRBD2,TGTGCCAGCAGCTGGACTAGCGCGCATCTCAATGAGCAGTTCTTC,CASSWTSAHLNEQFF
TRBJ2-5,TRBV27,NA,NA,TGTGCCAGCAGTCCAGGACCGATGAATCAAGAGACCCAGTACTTC,CASSPGPMNQETQYF
TRBJ2-1,TRBV7-2,NA,TRBD2,TGTGCCAGCAGCTTAGGACTAGCGGGGGGTATGGGCAAGCAGTTCTTC,CASSLGLAGGMGKQFF
TRBJ2-7,TRBV10-3,NA,NA,TGTGCCATCGGGAGCGTAGTAAACGAGCAGTACTTC,CAIGSVVNEQYF
TRBJ1-1,TRBV11-1,NA,NA,TGTGCCAGCAGCCAAAGGTCTTGGGGCCGGGGTTCGACTGAAGCTTTCTTT,CASSQRSWGRGSTEAFF
TRBJ1-5,TRBV9,NA,NA,TGTGCCAGCAGCCCAGGGATAAGCAATCAGCCCCAGCATTTT,CASSPGISNQPQHF
TRBJ2-7,TRBV21-1,few,NA,TGTGCCAGCAGAACGGGGACAGGGTTGTATTGTGCCTACGAGCAGTACTTC,CASRTGTGLYCAYEQYF
TRBJ2-7,TRBV27,few,NA,TGTGCCAGCACATCTCTCGGGATAGGTTACGAGCAGTACTTC,CASTSLGIGYEQYF
TRBJ2-1,TRBV3-1,NA,TRBD2,TGTGCCAGCAGCCGACTAGCATTGAACAATGAGCAGTTCTTC,CASSRLALNNEQFF
TRBJ2-1,TRBV5-1,NA,NA,TGCGCCAGCAGCCCCCTGGGGCCCTACCTTTACAATGAGCAGTTCTTC,CASSPLGPYLYNEQFF
TRBJ2-7,TRBV12-3/TRBV12-4,few,NA,TGTGCCAGCAGTTTGAGAGGGAGTGGCCACGAGCAGTACTTC,CASSLRGSGHEQYF
TRBJ1-2,TRBV7-2,few,TRBD1,TGTGCCAGCAGCTTAGTTCAGGGGGACTTTGGCTACACCTTC,CASSLVQGDFGYTF
TRBJ2-1,TRBV7-2,few,TRBD2,TGTGCCAGCAGCGCCTTACTAGCGAAAAACTACAATGAGCAGTTCTTC,CASSALLAKNYNEQFF
TRBJ2-3,TRBV20-1,NA,NA,TGCAGTGCCCCCTGGGGGGGCACAGATACGCAGTATTTT,CSAPWGGTDTQYF
TRBJ2-1,TRBV7-9,NA,NA,TGTGCCAGCAGCTTAGTTTCGAGCTCCTACAATGAGCAGTTCTTC,CASSLVSSSYNEQFF
TRBJ2-3,TRBV20-1,NA,NA,TGCAGTGCTAGAGATTTCAGGGAGAATACAGATACGCAGTATTTT,CSARDFRENTDTQYF
TRBJ2-5,TRBV9,few,TRBD2,TGTGCCAGCAGCGTAGCTAGCGGGAGCGGGGAGACCCAGTACTTC,CASSVASGSGETQYF
TRBJ2-7,TRBV10-2,NA,NA,TGCGCCAGCAGTGACTGGACCTACGAGCAGTACTTC,CASSDWTYEQYF
TRBJ2-4,TRBV20-1,few,NA,TGCAGTGCTAGAGATCTTCGGGGCAAAAACATTCAGTACTTC,CSARDLRGKNIQYF
TRBJ1-4,TRBV7-9,NA,NA,TGTGCCAGCAGCCTCGGGGTGGTCGGGGAAAAACTGTTTTTT,CASSLGVVGEKLFF
TRBJ2-7,TRBV19,few,NA,TGTGCCAGTAGCGATCAGGGAGGAGACGAGCAGTACTTC,CASSDQGGDEQYF
TRBJ2-7,TRBV6-2/TRBV6-3,NA,TRBD1,TGTGCCAGCAGTTACATCCGGGACAGGGGTTTCGAGCAGTACTTC,CASSYIRDRGFEQYF
TRBJ2-7,TRBV20-1,many,NA,TGCAGTGCTACTCCTCACTTGTACGAGCAGTACTTC,CSATPHLYEQYF
TRBJ1-5,TRBV4-2,few,NA,TGTGCCAGCAGCCAAGAAGGGGGGGATTATAGCAATCAGCCCCAGCATTTT,CASSQEGGDYSNQPQHF
TRBJ2-1,TRBV6-2/TRBV6-3,many,NA,TGTGCCAGCAGTTCCCACTCGACCCCGAACGTAGGAGGGTTCTTC,CASSSHSTPNVGGFF
TRBJ1-4,TRBV15,NA,NA,TGTGCCACCCACTGCCGGGCTGGGAATGAAAAACTGTTTTTT,CATHCRAGNEKLFF
TRBJ2-5,TRBV18,few,NA,TGTGCCAGCTCACTATCTAAGGCTCAGGAGACCCAGTACTTC,CASSLSKAQETQYF